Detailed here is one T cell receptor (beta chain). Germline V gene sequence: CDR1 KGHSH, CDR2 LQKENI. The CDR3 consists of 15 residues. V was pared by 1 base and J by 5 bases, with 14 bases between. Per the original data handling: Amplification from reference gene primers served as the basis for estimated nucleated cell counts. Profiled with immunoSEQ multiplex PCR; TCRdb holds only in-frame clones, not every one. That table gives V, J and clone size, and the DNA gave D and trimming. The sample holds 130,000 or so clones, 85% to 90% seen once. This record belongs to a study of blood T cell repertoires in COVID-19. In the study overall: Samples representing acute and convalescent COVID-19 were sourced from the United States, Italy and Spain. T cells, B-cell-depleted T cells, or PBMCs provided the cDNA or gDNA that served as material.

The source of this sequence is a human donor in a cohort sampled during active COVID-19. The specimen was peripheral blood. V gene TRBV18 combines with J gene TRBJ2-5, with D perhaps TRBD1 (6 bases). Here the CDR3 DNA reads TGTGCCAGCTCACCACGGGGACAACCCAGGGAGACCCAGTACTTC. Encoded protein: CASSPRGQPRETQYF.